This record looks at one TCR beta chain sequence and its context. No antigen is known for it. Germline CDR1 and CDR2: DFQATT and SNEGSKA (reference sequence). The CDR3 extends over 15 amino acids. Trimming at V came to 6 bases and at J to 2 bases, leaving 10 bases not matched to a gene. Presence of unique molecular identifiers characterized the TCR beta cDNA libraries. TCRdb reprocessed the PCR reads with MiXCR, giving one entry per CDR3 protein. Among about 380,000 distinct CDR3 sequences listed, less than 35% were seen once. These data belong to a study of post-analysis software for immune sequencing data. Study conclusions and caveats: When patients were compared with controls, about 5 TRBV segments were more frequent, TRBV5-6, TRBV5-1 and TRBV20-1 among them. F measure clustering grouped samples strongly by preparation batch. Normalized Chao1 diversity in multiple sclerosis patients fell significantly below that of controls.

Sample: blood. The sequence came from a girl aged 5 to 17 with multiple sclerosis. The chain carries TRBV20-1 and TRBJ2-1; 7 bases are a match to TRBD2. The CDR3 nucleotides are TGCAGTGCAACCAAGGCGGGGGTTACCTACAATGAGCAGTTCTTC. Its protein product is CSATKAGVTYNEQFF.